A selection of T cell receptor beta chains follows, all from one sample in a study of identical twins. In TCRdb, the 5' RACE reads were re-called with MiXCR into one record per CDR3 protein. The data hold roughly 1,500,000 distinct CDR3 sequences, with around 29% observed a single time. Sequenced sample: cord blood. These receptors originate from a newborn girl in good health. Each CDR3 is given with its conserved first and last residue.

V gene	CDR3 protein
TRBV4-1	CASSPETSAEQFF
TRBV3-1	CASSQALWEIQYF
TRBV2	CASRFGAEQYF
TRBV28	CASRLQPGTFYGYTF
TRBV4-1	CASSQGVATQAKNIQYF
TRBV28	CASRSKDGYGYTF
TRBV10-2	CASKEASGGGGSYNEQFF
TRBV13	CASSLYSGVRELFF
TRBV6-5	CASRDYADTQYF
TRBV12-3/TRBV12-4	CASSFGGGASYNEQFF
TRBV16	CASSQSPVQGPMNTEAFF
TRBV7-9	CASSRIRGVSVNTEAFF
TRBV24-1	CATSAAADQFF
TRBV7-2	CASSYTGTSLYNEQFF
TRBV27	CASSFSTYTEAFF
TRBV7-2	CASTSTGVPNTEAFF
TRBV20-1	CSALFGGYEQYF
TRBV12-3/TRBV12-4	CASSPPRERGIDTQYF
TRBV7-9	CASSLGGNRDTFYGYTF
TRBV11-2	CASSADRGDTQYF
TRBV27	CASSLFWDRNNEQFF
TRBV20-1	CSAPTSRGNSYEQYF
TRBV7-9	CASSLSGTGRETQYF
TRBV12-3/TRBV12-4	CASSLARVAGGLENEQFF
TRBV20-1	CSARESILDTQYF
TRBV4-1	CASSQLLAETGELFF
TRBV29-1	CSVWGKDTQYF
TRBV6-1	CASSEPYRGANYGYTF
TRBV27	CASSSQHSNQPQHF
TRBV2	CASSEISGNTEAFF
TRBV3-1	CASSQEGTLLFNEQYF
TRBV19	CASSPTGEHNTDTQYF
TRBV10-3	CAISRGGLASEQYF
TRBV20-1	CSAQRTWVSKLRGRAFF
TRBV6-1	CASSPGQVSNQPQHF
TRBV4-2	CASSQAYHGADTQYF
TRBV20-1	CSAREGTVLQETQYF
TRBV2	CASSKGGNEQFF
TRBV12-3/TRBV12-4	CASSLTGGTTNEKLFF
TRBV2	CASSGEPSGANVLTF
TRBV5-5	CASTNTGYEQYF
TRBV20-1	CSASGAGPGTQYF